What follows describes a single TCR beta chain. This CDR3 region has 15 residues. Germline V CDR1 and CDR2: SGHRS, YFSETQ. These data belong to a study of T cells expressing NK-cell markers. TCRdb processed the 5' RACE reads again and assigns one entry to each CDR3 protein, with no DNA. Seen in this sample are 440,000 or so distinct CDR3 sequences; the ten most common clones hold 7.3%. Sequenced: blood T cells: a sorted CD56 or NKG2C T cell subset, CD4+ or CD8+ T cells, or bulk PBMC T cells (not recorded which). The chain couples TRBV5-1 to TRBJ2-2; TCRdb outputs TRBD1, but without DNA this stays unchecked. The sequence derives from a woman between 18 and 69 years old in good health. The CDR3 loop is CASSLWGDNTGELFF.